A selection of T cell receptor beta chains follows, all from one sample in a study of blood T cells in healthy people across ages. TCRdb reanalysed the 5' RACE reads using MiXCR and keeps one entry per CDR3 protein. The repertoire holds 600,000 to 800,000 distinct CDR3 sequences, with approximately 52% as singletons. Sequencing input: blood. The receptors derive from a woman older than 75 in good health. Each CDR3 is given with its conserved first and last residue. D genes are given only for firm matches. Some rows mark clone size as missing; the rest say once, few, many or name a class of expanded clone.

>TRBJ2-1|few|.|TRBV24-1
CATSGGGGQFF
TGTGCCACCTCCGGCGGGGGCGGGCAGTTCTTC
>TRBJ2-7|few|.|TRBV20-1
CSASLDSYEQYF
TGCAGTGCTAGTTTGGACTCCTACGAGCAGTACTTC
>TRBJ2-3|.|TRBD2|TRBV7-2
CASSLESRGVTDTQYF
TGTGCCAGCAGCTTAGAGAGTCGGGGGGTCACAGATACGCAGTATTTT
>TRBJ2-2|.|.|TRBV20-1
CSAKKDYTGELFF
TGCAGTGCTAAAAAGGATTACACCGGGGAGCTGTTTTTT
>TRBJ2-3|many|.|TRBV2
CASSYRATDTQYF
TGTGCCAGCAGCTACAGGGCCACAGATACGCAGTATTTT
>TRBJ2-5|.|.|TRBV7-7
CASSPVESGQTQYF
TGTGCTAGCAGCCCAGTCGAGTCGGGTCAGACCCAGTACTTC
>TRBJ2-3|.|TRBD1|TRBV4-1
CASSSPPGQGSTDTQYF
TGCGCCAGCAGCTCCCCCCCGGGACAGGGTAGCACAGATACGCAGTATTTT
>TRBJ2-1|.|.|TRBV30
CAWGDGSSPNEQFF
TGTGCCTGGGGGGACGGCTCTTCGCCGAATGAGCAGTTCTTC
>TRBJ2-7|.|TRBD2|TRBV12-3/TRBV12-4
CASSKRLAGLYEQYF
TGTGCCAGCAGTAAACGACTAGCGGGGTTGTACGAGCAGTACTTC
>TRBJ2-1|.|TRBD2|TRBV4-3
CASSQVPLAGEQFF
TGCGCCAGCAGCCAAGTTCCGCTAGCGGGGGAGCAGTTCTTC
>TRBJ1-4|.|.|TRBV5-1
CASSLGQGIGEKLFF
TGCGCCAGCAGCTTGGGTCAGGGGATAGGCGAAAAACTGTTTTTT
>TRBJ2-1|.|TRBD1|TRBV27
CASSFRPGGNEQFF
TGTGCCAGCAGTTTTCGACCAGGGGGCAATGAGCAGTTCTTC
>TRBJ2-7|few|.|TRBV6-1
CASSDALSYEQYF
TGTGCCAGCAGTGACGCGCTTTCCTACGAGCAGTACTTC
>TRBJ2-1|many|TRBD1|TRBV7-7
CASSLNTGADNEQFF
TGTGCCAGCAGCTTAAATACAGGGGCGGACAATGAGCAGTTCTTC
>TRBJ2-7|many|TRBD2|TRBV27
CASTRLADSPKQYF
TGTGCCAGCACCAGACTAGCGGACTCCCCTAAGCAGTACTTC
>TRBJ1-2|once|.|TRBV4-3
CASSQDTRGTKLGYTF
TGCGCCAGCAGCCAAGATACGAGAGGGACGAAACTGGGCTACACCTTC